This T cell receptor beta chain is drawn from a study of blood T cell repertoires in COVID-19. Looking at the study overall: PBMCs, B-cell-depleted T cells, or T cells provided the cDNA or gDNA that made up the material.

Donors were grouped by their self-reported clinical history. A case of COVID-19 had been met by exposed participants within 2 weeks before study entry. The CDR3 has 13 amino acids. Germline CDR1 is MDHEN and CDR2 is SYDVKM. V lost 5 bases and J lost 0, with 7 bases in between. Using immunoSEQ multiplex PCR, the repertoire was profiled, and TCRdb retains in-frame clones only, with some absent. The sample gives hundreds of thousands of clones, roughly 85% of which show up once; about 1.9% is in the top ten. Sequencing was done on a sample of PBMCs or T cells enriched from blood (not recorded which). The receptor was isolated from a woman in her 30s who had been exposed to COVID-19. The rearrangement links TRBV28 to TRBJ1-1; no reliable D call. DNA of the CDR3: TGTGCCAGCAGTGAAAACATGAACACTGAAGCTTTCTTT. Translating gives CASSENMNTEAFF.